This T cell receptor (beta chain) was recorded in a study of cytomegalovirus exposure and HLA in healthy donors. A word on this clone: Its antigen is not identified.

General observations from the study: Reported performance of the classifier showed diagnosis of cytomegalovirus status with high specificity and sensitivity.

TCRdb's table, derived via immunoSEQ multiplex PCR, lists solely in-frame clones and lacks some. The data hold 250,000 to 300,000 clones, with approximately 86% observed a single time. Per the germline V gene, CDR1 is SGHTA and CDR2 is FQGNSA. The CDR3 length is 14 residues. V shed 0 bases and J shed 3 bases, with 8 bases lying between them. This receptor was obtained from a woman between 18 and 30 years old in good health and CMV-seronegative. The chain employs TRBV7-2 and TRBJ1-1, with D tentatively TRBD1 (5 bases). The sample taken for sequencing was PBMCs. The CDR3 nucleotides read TGTGCCAGCAGCTTAGCACGGGGGTACACTGAAGCTTTCTTT. Its protein product is CASSLARGYTEAFF.